Included here is one T cell receptor beta chain sequence, with context. Roughly 200 ng DNA, tens of thousands of T cell genomes, went into each sorted-subset replicate PCR. Sequencing was performed with immunoSEQ multiplex PCR; in TCRdb, only in-frame clones are kept and a portion is missing. This table has around 720,000 clones, 73% appearing once. The data are from a study of shared clonotypes between healthy human individuals. Study overall: Used for every donor were three CD4 naive, three CD4 memory, two CD8 naive and one CD8 memory plate.

The material sequenced was memory CD4+ T cells sorted from blood. Subset here: CD45RA-negative fraction. This TCR was recovered from a woman under 40 in good health.

CDR3 DNA: TGTGCCATCAGTGTGGGGAATAGCGGGAGCCACGAGCAGTACTTC. It yields the protein CAISVGNSGSHEQYF. V is TRBV10-3 and J is TRBJ2-7; 9 bases agree with TRBD2. The trim removed 4 bases at V and 5 bases at J, leaving 9 bases unmatched. This CDR3 contains 15 residues. In germline, CDR1 is ENHRY, CDR2 SYGVKD.